The 20 T cell receptor beta chains reported below all come from one sample, sequenced in a study of T cells in Graves' hyperthyroidism and ophthalmopathy (dated by TCRdb to between 2018 and 2021). Library generation was performed with multiplex PCR. The sequencer listed for this sample is Illumina HiSeq 2000. The TCR beta CDR3 regions were amplified from the RNA transcripts. A first-round RT-PCR of the TCR CDR3 used the HTBI primer set with the Qiagen OneStep RT-PCR kit. Through fastp at Q25 and MiXCR, TCRdb rebuilt clones from the public reads, retaining in-frame beta chains. A single entry per CDR3 protein holds the most common genes and DNA from its merged rows. The sample has about 96,000 distinct CDR3 sequences on record, around 50% of them singletons. In total, the top ten clones hold 27% of the sample. Material for sequencing was blood. These receptors originate from a woman aged 40 to 49 with Graves' hyperthyroidism.

A few counts support this clonotype. This chain uses TRBV20-1 with TRBJ2-3, with TRBD2 matching over 10 bases. Germline loops: CDR1 DFQATT, CDR2 SNEGSKA (reference sequence). The CDR3 length is 17 residues. Trimming took 1 base from V and 3 from J; bases not matched to a gene: 10. The CDR3 DNA sequence: TGCAGTGCTAGAGCTAGGGCTAGCGGGAGTGGAACAGATACGCAGTATTTT. Translated, it gives CSARARASGSGTDTQYF.

This clonotype came up many times. The chain carries TRBV7-2 and TRBJ1-4; D might be TRBD1 (6 bases). The CDR3 consists of 14 residues. V lost 7 bases, J lost 7 bases, and 16 bases lay in between. The germline CDR1 and CDR2 sequences are SGHTA and FQGNSA. CDR3 sequence: CASIPEGGREKLFF. In nucleotides, the CDR3 is TGTGCCAGCATTCCCGAAGGGGGGCGTGAAAAACTGTTTTTT. The full variable domain, in which reference TRBV7-2 and TRBJ1-4 provide the parts outside the CDR3, is GAGVSQSPSNKVTEKGKDVELRCDPISGHTALYWYRQSLGQGLEFLIYFQGNSAPDKSGLPSDRFSAERTGGSVSTLTIQRTQQEDSAVYLCASIPEGGREKLFFGSGTQLSVL.

This clonotype was recorded many times. This chain joins TRBV29-1 and TRBJ1-2, with D possibly being TRBD1 (6 bases). Trimming left V 7 bases short and J 3 bases short, with 12 bases between. The germline gives CDR1 SQVTM, CDR2 ANQGSEA. This CDR3 is 12 amino acids long. The CDR3 coding sequence is TGCAGCGCAAGGGACACCTACTATGGCTACACCTTC. This gives the protein CSARDTYYGYTF.

This clonotype was recorded at least ten times. J is TRBJ1-3 and V is TRBV19, with 9 bases fitting TRBD1. This CDR3 has 15 amino acids. J gave up 5 bases and V 5 bases, and 7 bases lay outside the gene matches. The germline gives CDR1 LNHDA, CDR2 SQIVND (reference sequence). This CDR3 reads CASSPRTGERNTIYF. The CDR3 nucleotides are TGTGCCAGTAGTCCAAGGACAGGGGAGCGAAACACCATATATTTT.

The chain carries TRBV2 and TRBJ1-6; D uncertain. The V end lost 7 bases, the J end lost 13 bases, and 11 bases lay between the germline ends. This CDR3 region has 11 residues. The germline V gene has CDR1 SNHLY and CDR2 FYNNEI. The CDR3 protein is CASTTSLPLHF. CDR3 bases: TGTGCCAGCACGACCTCACTTCCCCTCCACTTT.

Only one count was recorded for this clonotype. One base away lies a much larger clone, so this may be a sequencing read error. The chain carries TRBV11-2 and TRBJ2-7, with no clear D. The length of the CDR3 is 12 residues. CDR1 is SGHAT and CDR2 is FQNNGV in the germline V gene. CDR3 residues: CASSLIGPERYF. DNA of the CDR3: TGTGCCAGCAGCTTAATAGGGCCAGAGCGGTACTTC.

The chain is built from TRBV7-9 and TRBJ1-2; 12 nucleotides match TRBD1. Trimming removed 1 base from V and 10 bases from J; junction bases left unmatched: 1. The CDR3 is 13 amino acids. Looked up from germline, CDR1 is SEHNR and CDR2 is FQNEAQ (reference sequence). The CDR3 loop reads CASSLEGQGAYTF. In nucleotides, the CDR3 is TGTGCCAGCAGCTTAGAGGGACAGGGGGCCTACACCTTC.

The genes are TRBV27 and TRBJ2-7; D ambiguous. Germline V gene data show CDR1 as MNHEY and CDR2 as SMNVEV (reference sequence). Trimming left V 11 bases short and J 5 bases short, with 10 bases between. The CDR3 runs to 10 residues. CDR3 loop: CAGVKDEQYF. The CDR3 nucleotides read TGTGCCGGGGTCAAGGACGAGCAGTACTTC.

This clonotype was recorded many times. CDR3 sequence: CASSQGYQPQHF. As DNA, the CDR3 is TGTGCCAGCAGTCAGGGCTACCAGCCCCAGCATTTT. This chain connects TRBV28 to TRBJ1-5; TRBD1 might be the D (5 bases). CDR3 length: 12 residues. Germline assignment: CDR1 MDHEN and CDR2 SYDVKM. V was pared by 5 bases and J by 7 bases, with 9 bases between.

This clonotype was observed many times. The rearrangement links TRBV4-3 to TRBJ2-5; TRBD1 matches 7 bases. CDR1 and CDR2 from the germline V gene are LGHNA and YSLEER. V was pared by 1 base and J by 5 bases, with 4 bases of the junction left unmatched. The CDR3 sequence is 14 residues long. CDR3 DNA sequence: TGCGCCAGCAGCCAAGGACAGGGCATGGAGACCCAGTACTTC. Encoded protein: CASSQGQGMETQYF.

This clonotype was observed many times. This rearrangement joins TRBV19 to TRBJ1-3, with unresolved D. Looked up from germline, CDR1 is LNHDA and CDR2 is SQIVND (reference sequence). Trimming pared 5 bases from V and 2 bases from J, leaving 13 bases between. This CDR3 has 15 residues. CDR3 bases: TGTGCCAGTAGTTCGGCGGGCTCGGCTGGAAACACCATATATTTT. Amino acids: CASSSAGSAGNTIYF.

This clonotype has a count of ten or more. The junction and the germline gene differ at one end; a read error may be behind it. CDR3 DNA: TGCAGCGTTGACTTCATCCAAGGGACCCAGTACTTC. Translating it yields CSVDFIQGTQYF. The chain combines TRBV29-1 with TRBJ2-5, with D uncertain. Germline V CDR1 and CDR2: SQVTM, ANQGSEA. The CDR3 covers 12 residues.

This clonotype was recorded a few times. CDR3 DNA sequence: TGCAGCGTTGAAGTTATCTTAGCAGAGCCAGATACGCAGTATTTT. Translated, it gives CSVEVILAEPDTQYF. This chain uses TRBV29-1 with TRBJ2-3, with D unresolved. Trimming took 1 base from V and 4 from J, leaving 15 bases between them. Germline CDR1 is SQVTM and CDR2 is ANQGSEA. The CDR3 is made up of 15 amino acids.

Many counts were recorded for this clonotype. The chain couples TRBV10-3 to TRBJ1-6; D gene uncertain. The CDR3 runs to 11 residues. V lost 11 bases and J lost 8, with 10 bases in between. Germline CDR1 ENHRY, CDR2 SYGVKD. The CDR3 region has the DNA TGTGCCGCCAGTGGCGATTCACCCCTCCACTTT. It codes for CAASGDSPLHF.

On this clonotype itself: One end of the junction varies from germline; a read error may be responsible. This chain uses TRBV20-1 with TRBJ2-2, with a tentative D call TRBD1 (6 bases). CDR3 length: 15 residues. From germline, CDR1 is DFQATT and CDR2 SNEGSKA (reference sequence). The DNA for the CDR3 is TGCAGTGCTAGGAACAGGGCAGCTGAACACCGGGGAGCTGTTTTT. Translating it yields CSARNRAAEHRGAVF.

This clonotype showed up many times. The CDR3 here is CASSPLGTSGKTYEQYF. In DNA, the CDR3 is TGTGCCAGCAGCCCCCTAGGGACTAGCGGTAAAACCTACGAGCAGTACTTC. The J gene is TRBJ2-7, the V gene TRBV7-2; 11 bases match TRBD2. This CDR3 has 17 amino acids. Germline V lookup: CDR1 SGHTA, CDR2 FQGNSA. Unmatched junction bases numbered 11, after V lost 5 bases and J lost 2 bases.

V gene TRBV10-3 combines with J gene TRBJ1-2; 9 bases agree with TRBD1. Unmatched junction bases numbered 5, after V lost 9 bases and J lost 3 bases. Germline CDR1 and CDR2: ENHRY and SYGVKD. The length of the CDR3 is 13 residues. The DNA for the CDR3 is TGTGCCATTCAAACAGGGGGCGACTATGGCTACACCTTC. It yields the protein CAIQTGGDYGYTF.

In regard to this clonotype: The missing conserved phenylalanine or tryptophan at the end of this CDR3 makes a read error likely. The V call is TRBV20-1, the J call TRBJ1-6; unclear D gene. The CDR3 is 10 residues long. The V gene lost 1 base and the J gene lost 16 bases, with 8 bases spanning the gap. Germline CDR1 and CDR2: DFQATT and SNEGSKA (reference sequence). The CDR3 DNA follows: TGCAGTGCTAGAGGTCCGGGGCTCCACTCT. Translation gives CSARGPGLHS.

This clonotype showed up just once. Possible read error: a much larger clone is one base away. V usage is TRBV7-6 and J usage is TRBJ1-6; D is ambiguous. The germline gives CDR1 SGHVS, CDR2 FNYEAQ. This CDR3 has 13 amino acids. Trimming pared 1 base from V and 9 bases from J, leaving 7 bases between. The CDR3 here is CASSLVGSSPLHF. DNA for the CDR3: TGTGCCAGCAGCTTAGTAGGGAGTTCACCCCTCCACTTT.

J is TRBJ1-2 and V is TRBV7-6, with D unresolved. CDR1 and CDR2 (germline): SGHVS, FNYEAQ. Trimming took off 5 bases at V and 3 bases at J, with 13 bases between the two ends. The CDR3 contains 14 residues. The CDR3 DNA is TGTGCCAGCAGCCGATCCGGGCAGCACTATGGCTACACCTTC. Its protein product is CASSRSGQHYGYTF.